Following are 12 T cell receptor beta chains from one sample sequenced in a study of shared clonotypes between healthy human individuals. Assay: immunoSEQ multiplex PCR; the TCRdb copy retains only in-frame clones and omits some. The sample comprises about 680,000 clones, 92% of which are singletons, and about 24% rests with the top ten. Positively selected for CCR7, the CD45RO-negative cells used as naive CD8 cells excluded terminally differentiated effector memory CD45RA+ cells. Material: naive CD8+ T cells sorted from blood. Receptor source: a man aged 25 to 45 in good health.

J is TRBJ2-1 and V is TRBV7-6; D is uncertain. V dropped 2 bases and J dropped 0 bases, with 11 bases sitting between them. This CDR3 contains 16 residues. The germline gives CDR1 SGHVS, CDR2 FNYEAQ. This CDR3 reads CASSLLGVSSYNEQFF. In DNA, the CDR3 is TGTGCCAGCAGCTTACTTGGGGTGAGCTCCTACAATGAGCAGTTCTTC. Full variable domain (remainder filled in from reference TRBV7-6 and TRBJ2-1): GAGVSQSPRYKVTKRGQDVALRCDPISGHVSLYWYRQALGQGPEFLTYFNYEAQQDKSGLPNDRFSAERPEGSISTLTIQRTEQRDSAMYRCASSLLGVSSYNEQFFGPGTRLTVL.

The chain carries TRBV2 and TRBJ1-2, with D possibly being TRBD1 (6 bases). Germline CDR1 is SNHLY and CDR2 is FYNNEI. Trimming removed 7 bases at V and 5 bases at J, with 17 bases between. This CDR3 is built from 14 residues. Here the CDR3 DNA reads TGTGCCAGCATCCACAGGGAGATCGATTATGGCTACACCTTC. Translated, it gives CASIHREIDYGYTF.

The chain has TRBV7-8 and TRBJ2-7; 14 bases agree with TRBD2. J was trimmed by 4 bases and V by 5 bases; bases with no gene match: 10. CDR1 SGHVS and CDR2 FQNEAQ come from the germline V gene. The CDR3 runs 17 residues. CDR3 residues: CASSPPGLAGEPYEQYF. The CDR3 coding sequence is TGTGCCAGCAGCCCGCCGGGACTAGCGGGAGAGCCTTACGAGCAGTACTTC.

This clone was observed a handful of times. The genes are TRBV4-2 and TRBJ1-4, with D unclear. Trimming shortened V by 0 bases and J by 10 bases, and 6 bases separated the two germline ends. Germline CDR1 reads LGHNA; CDR2 reads YNFKEQ. The CDR3 runs to 12 residues. The CDR3 DNA sequence: TGTGCCAGCAGCCAAGAGGGCGTAAAACTGTTTTTT. Its protein product is CASSQEGVKLFF.

The chain links TRBV13 to TRBJ2-3, with TRBD1 matching over 8 bases. The germline CDR1 and CDR2 sequences are PRHDT and FYEKMQ (reference sequence). The CDR3 is 13 residues long. Trimming took 6 bases from V and 2 from J; bases not matched to a gene: 1. CDR3 protein: CASRTGVTDTQYF. The CDR3 bases are TGTGCCAGCAGGACAGGGGTCACAGATACGCAGTATTTT.

This CDR3 is CASSYDRGPLYEQYF. CDR3 DNA: TGTGCCAGCAGCTACGACAGGGGACCCCTCTACGAGCAGTACTTC. V and J are TRBV7-8 and TRBJ2-7; TRBD1 matches at 8 bases. Germline V gene sequence: CDR1 SGHVS, CDR2 FQNEAQ. The CDR3 runs 15 residues. The J segment lost 3 bases and the V segment lost 4 bases, leaving 8 bases of the junction unmatched. The entire variable domain, with the rest obtained from reference TRBV7-8 and TRBJ2-7, is as follows: GAGVSQSPRYKVAKRGQDVALRCDPISGHVSLFWYQQALGQGPEFLTYFQNEAQLDKSGLPSDRFFAERPEGSVSTLKIQRTQQEDSAVYLCASSYDRGPLYEQYFGPGTRLTVT.

The chain carries TRBV11-2 and TRBJ2-1; no definite D call. The V end lost 2 bases, the J end lost 7 bases, and 6 bases lay between the germline ends. The CDR3 extends over 12 amino acids. From germline, CDR1 is SGHAT and CDR2 FQNNGV. Written as DNA, the CDR3 is TGTGCCAGCAGCTTAACTTGGAATGAGCAGTTCTTC. Translated: CASSLTWNEQFF. Filled out from reference TRBV11-2 and TRBJ2-1, the complete variable domain reads EAGVAQSPRYKIIEKRQSVAFWCNPISGHATLYWYQQILGQGPKLLIQFQNNGVVDDSQLPKDRFSAERLKGVDSTLKIQPAKLEDSAVYLCASSLTWNEQFFGPGTRLTVL.

The J gene is TRBJ2-7, the V gene TRBV10-2; D ambiguous. The CDR3 is made up of 15 amino acids. The germline V gene encodes CDR1 WSHSY and CDR2 SAAADI. Trimming removed 3 bases at V and 3 bases at J, with 15 bases between. CDR3 nucleotide sequence: TGCGCCAGCAGTGACGTGATGGGCATGCGCTACGAGCAGTACTTC. It codes for CASSDVMGMRYEQYF.

CDR3 in DNA: TGTGCCAGCTATACACTGCGGACAGATACGCAGTATTTT. It specifies CASYTLRTDTQYF. The chain recombines TRBV2 with TRBJ2-3; D unresolved. Trimming removed 8 bases from V and 3 bases from J, with 12 bases in between. The CDR3 consists of 13 residues. Per the germline V gene, CDR1 is SNHLY and CDR2 is FYNNEI.

V and J are TRBV29-1 and TRBJ2-1; TRBD2 matches 10 bases. The germline gives CDR1 SQVTM, CDR2 ANQGSEA. Trimming removed 6 bases from V and 8 bases from J; junction bases left unmatched: 7. The CDR3 extends over 13 amino acids. The CDR3 region is CSVASGSGDEQFF. CDR3 coding DNA: TGCAGCGTAGCTAGCGGGAGTGGGGATGAGCAGTTCTTC.

The chain has TRBV27 and TRBJ2-3, with 10 nucleotides matching TRBD1. The CDR3 has 17 amino acids. With V trimmed by 5 bases and J by 5 bases, 13 bases remained unmatched. Per germline, CDR1 MNHEY and CDR2 SMNVEV (reference sequence). CDR3: CASSNFRDRGYQDTQYF. The CDR3 region has the DNA TGTGCCAGCAGTAATTTCCGGGACAGGGGTTACCAAGATACGCAGTATTTT.

This clone was detected once. The rearrangement joins TRBV28 to TRBJ2-5; no firm D call. The end of the DNA is better explained by TRBJ2-7, so the J call may be wrong. The CDR3 has 12 amino acids. Germline V lookup: CDR1 MDHEN, CDR2 SYDVKM. In nucleotides, the CDR3 is TGTGCCAGCAGTTTCCGGCCTTACGAGCAGTACTTC. It codes for CASSFRPYEQYF.